Following are 30 T cell receptor beta chains from one sample sequenced in a study of cytomegalovirus exposure and HLA in healthy donors (dated by TCRdb to about 2017). The receptor library was made with the immunoSEQ multiplex PCR assay. For the multiplex PCR, a mixture combining 60 forward primers for TCR Vbeta segments and 13 reverse primers for TCR Jbeta segments was used. In its TCRdb copy, this immuneACCESS table keeps in-frame sequences only and misses some clones. Where compared with another copy, unresolved V genes explain less than half of these, and the others have no known cause. The table for this sample lists around 130,000 clones; around 80% of them were counted only once. The ten largest make up approximately 4% of the sample. Source material: PBMCs. The receptor source for this set is a woman aged 35 to 49 in good health and CMV-seronegative.

This clone was observed a single time. This rearrangement joins TRBV2 to TRBJ1-2; perhaps TRBD1 as D (5 bases). Deletions cut 6 bases from V and 8 bases from J, with 13 bases between. CDR1 is SNHLY and CDR2 is FYNNEI in the germline V gene. This CDR3 is 12 amino acids long. The CDR3: CASSELGGGYTF. For the CDR3, the DNA is TGTGCCAGCAGCGAACTGGGGGGAGGCTACACCTTC.

The chain carries TRBV28 and TRBJ1-1, with D possibly TRBD1 on 5 matching bases. The germline V gene encodes CDR1 MDHEN and CDR2 SYDVKM. The CDR3 length is 15 residues. V lost 4 bases and J 1 base, leaving 13 bases between the germline ends. CDR3 in amino acids: CASSYPTGQNTEAFF. As DNA, the CDR3 is TGTGCCAGCAGTTACCCAACAGGTCAGAACACTGAAGCTTTCTTT.

The chain carries TRBV5-4 and TRBJ1-2; no clear D. The V gene lost 3 bases and the J gene lost 0 bases, with 15 bases spanning the gap. The length of the CDR3 is 16 residues. Germline-derived CDR1 and CDR2 are SGHNT and YYREEE (reference sequence). The CDR3 region has the DNA TGTGCCAGCAGCTCAAAGGGCGGGTCGGCTAACTATGGCTACACCTTC. Its protein product is CASSSKGGSANYGYTF.

This clone was seen once. The chain links TRBV5-4 to TRBJ2-1, with a weak D call TRBD2 (8 bases). Trimming pared 0 bases from V and 2 bases from J, leaving 12 bases between. CDR1 and CDR2 (germline): SGHNT, YYREEE (reference sequence). The CDR3 is 16 residues long. CDR3 amino acids: CASSLAGGGPYNEQFF. The CDR3 DNA reads as TGTGCCAGCAGCTTGGCGGGAGGGGGCCCCTACAATGAGCAGTTCTTC.

The CDR3 sequence is CASSEGEGGNEQFF. The CDR3, as DNA: TGTGCCAGCAGTGAAGGTGAAGGGGGCAATGAGCAGTTCTTC. The gene calls are TRBV6-4 and TRBJ2-1, with D possibly TRBD1 on 6 matching bases. Per germline, CDR1 MRHNA and CDR2 SNTAGT. V gave up 3 bases and J gave up 6 bases, with 12 bases separating them. CDR3 length: 14 residues.

The V and J genes are TRBV28 and TRBJ2-3; 8 positions match TRBD2. Germline CDR1 MDHEN, CDR2 SYDVKM. The CDR3 has 16 amino acids. Trimming cost V 5 bases and J 1 base; bases outside gene matches: 8. CDR3 nucleotide sequence: TGTGCCAGCAGTCCGAGACTAGCGCCCCGCACAGATACGCAGTATTTT. Translating it yields CASSPRLAPRTDTQYF.

The V and J genes are TRBV4-2 and TRBJ2-7, with D possibly being TRBD2 (6 bases). Trimming removed 5 bases at V and 5 bases at J, with 13 bases between. The CDR3 has 13 residues. Germline values: CDR1 LGHNA, CDR2 YNFKEQ. This chain's CDR3 is CASSSGSTNEQYF. As DNA, the CDR3 is TGTGCCAGCAGCTCCGGGAGTACCAACGAGCAGTACTTC.

The genes are TRBV7-6 and TRBJ1-1; no firm D call. Trimming took 3 bases from V and 1 from J, leaving 9 bases between them. There are 14 residues in the CDR3. Germline V gene lookup returns CDR1 SGHVS and CDR2 FNYEAQ. The CDR3 nucleotides read TGTGCCAGCAGCTTTTCTACAGAGAACACTGAAGCTTTCTTT. Translating it yields CASSFSTENTEAFF.

V gene TRBV6-5 combines with J gene TRBJ2-3; D unclear. Per the germline V gene, CDR1 is MNHEY and CDR2 is SVGAGI. V lost 2 bases, J lost 10 bases, and 13 bases lay in between. The CDR3 has 13 amino acids. The chain's CDR3 is CASSYPRPNAQYF. The CDR3 nucleotides are TGTGCCAGCAGTTACCCCCGTCCTAACGCGCAGTATTTT.

The V and J genes are TRBV7-2 and TRBJ1-3, with a weak D call TRBD1 (5 bases). This CDR3 is 15 amino acids long. Germline V CDR1 and CDR2: SGHTA, FQGNSA. Deletions cut 0 bases from V and 5 bases from J, with 11 bases between. The CDR3 loop reads CASSLAGGGRNTIYF. The CDR3, as DNA: TGTGCCAGCAGCTTAGCCGGGGGGGGGAGAAACACCATATATTTT.

The V call is TRBV14, the J call TRBJ1-1; tentative D call: TRBD1 (5 bases). CDR3 length: 15 amino acids. V dropped 1 base and J dropped 0 bases, with 9 bases sitting between them. Germline V gene data show CDR1 as SGHDN and CDR2 as FVKESK. The CDR3: CASSQVDSMNTEAFF. The CDR3 coding sequence is TGTGCCAGCAGCCAAGTCGACAGTATGAACACTGAAGCTTTCTTT.

The chain couples TRBV19 to TRBJ1-2; a weak D match, TRBD1 (5 bases). There are 14 residues in the CDR3. Germline CDR1 reads LNHDA; CDR2 reads SQIVND (reference sequence). The ends were cut back, 5 bases at V and 7 bases at J, with 17 bases in the middle. Here the CDR3 DNA reads TGTGCCAGTAGTGTTTCGGCAGGGTTAAGTGGCTACACCTTC. It specifies CASSVSAGLSGYTF.

This clone was seen only a few times. The chain carries TRBV5-1 and TRBJ2-1, with 14 bases matching TRBD2. The J segment lost 5 bases and the V segment lost 1 base, leaving 5 bases of the junction unmatched. This CDR3 has 17 amino acids. Per germline, CDR1 SGHRS and CDR2 YFSETQ. The CDR3 is CASSLLMTSGGDNEQFF. The DNA of the CDR3 is TGCGCCAGCAGCTTGCTAATGACTAGCGGGGGGGACAATGAGCAGTTCTTC.

V usage is TRBV19 and J usage is TRBJ2-7; TRBD2 aligns across 7 bases. Germline lookup yields CDR1 LNHDA and CDR2 SQIVND (reference sequence). There are 17 residues in the CDR3. After removal of 1 base from V and 0 bases from J, the junction contained 9 bases not matched to a gene. The CDR3 region is CASSIGSVGGTSYEQYF. CDR3 DNA sequence: TGTGCCAGTAGTATAGGATCCGTGGGAGGGACCTCCTACGAGCAGTACTTC.

V usage is TRBV6-5 and J usage is TRBJ2-1; 10 bases map to TRBD2. The V gene end was trimmed by 6 bases and the J gene end by 3 bases; junction bases not matched to a gene: 2. Germline CDR1 is MNHEY and CDR2 is SVGAGI. The CDR3 runs to 14 residues. The DNA of the CDR3 is TGTGCCAGCAGCCCTAGCGGGAGCTACAATGAGCAGTTCTTC. This sequence encodes CASSPSGSYNEQFF.

This clone appeared a few times. The sample carries other DNA sequences with the same CDR3. The V call is TRBV2, the J call TRBJ2-3, with a tentative D call TRBD1 (5 bases). Germline lookup yields CDR1 SNHLY and CDR2 FYNNEI. This CDR3 comprises 12 residues. The ends were cut back, 3 bases at V and 4 bases at J, with 5 bases in the middle. The CDR3 region has the DNA TGTGCCAGCAGTGACAGGGCAGATACGCAGTATTTT. Translated: CASSDRADTQYF.

This clone came up once. The chain uses TRBV18 and TRBJ2-7; a possible D gene is TRBD2 (6 bases). The CDR3 covers 13 residues. Deletions cut 3 bases from V and 4 bases from J, with 10 bases between. Germline V gene sequence: CDR1 KGHSH, CDR2 LQKENI. In nucleotides, the CDR3 is TGTGCCAGCTCACCGGTCGGGAGTTACGAGCAGTACTTC. This sequence encodes CASSPVGSYEQYF. The full variable domain, its missing parts supplied by reference TRBV18 and TRBJ2-7, is NAGVMQNPRHLVRRRGQEARLRCSPMKGHSHVYWYRQLPEEGLKFMVYLQKENIIDESGMPKERFSAEFPKEGPSILRIQQVVRGDSAAYFCASSPVGSYEQYFGPGTRLTVT.

The rearrangement links TRBV11-3 to TRBJ2-1; TRBD2 matches at 9 bases. J gave up 4 bases and V 5 bases, and 9 bases lay outside the gene matches. This CDR3 has 16 residues. Germline V lookup: CDR1 SGHNT, CDR2 YENEEA. The CDR3 spells CASSRSGGANYNEQFF. For the CDR3, the DNA is TGTGCCAGCAGCCGTAGCGGGGGAGCGAATTACAATGAGCAGTTCTTC.

The CDR3 is CATSSGLDGTQYF. The CDR3 DNA is TGTGCCACCAGCAGCGGACTAGATGGTACGCAGTATTTT. The chain links TRBV15 to TRBJ2-3; 7 nucleotides match TRBD2. The V and J ends lost 3 bases and 8 bases, in that order; junction bases with no gene match: 5. CDR3 length: 13 residues. Germline lookup yields CDR1 LNHNV and CDR2 YYDKDF (reference sequence).

The chain couples TRBV2 to TRBJ2-3; D gene ambiguous. Germline V lookup: CDR1 SNHLY, CDR2 FYNNEI. Trimming took 0 bases from V and 4 from J, leaving 14 bases between them. CDR3 length: 16 residues. As DNA, the CDR3 is TGTGCCAGCAGTGAAGCCCCTGTGGGCTCCCCAGATACGCAGTATTTT. Translating gives CASSEAPVGSPDTQYF.

The V gene is TRBV27, the J gene TRBJ1-2, with TRBD1 matching over 7 bases. This CDR3 is 20 amino acids long. Per germline, CDR1 MNHEY and CDR2 SMNVEV (reference sequence). The V segment lost 4 bases and the J segment 1 base; nucleotides outside the gene matches: 21. The CDR3 DNA sequence: TGTGCCAGCAGTTATGACTTGAGTACGGGACAGCATTCATTTAACTATGGCTACACCTTC. It codes for CASSYDLSTGQHSFNYGYTF.

This clone was counted a few times. For the CDR3, the DNA is TGTGCCAGCAGCTTTCGAGCGGTAATGAACACTGAAGCTTTCTTT. Its translation is CASSFRAVMNTEAFF. The chain employs TRBV5-5 and TRBJ1-1, with D uncertain. The CDR3 covers 15 residues. Germline V gives CDR1 SGHKS, CDR2 YYEKEE (reference sequence). The V and J ends lost 2 bases and 0 bases respectively, with 11 bases between them.

The chain carries TRBV18 and TRBJ2-7; D might be TRBD2 (5 bases). CDR3 length: 13 residues. Trimming took 3 bases from V and 1 from J, leaving 7 bases between them. CDR1 and CDR2 from the germline V gene are KGHSH and LQKENI. The CDR3 spells CASSPGNSYEQYF. The CDR3 region has the DNA TGTGCCAGCTCACCCGGGAATTCCTACGAGCAGTACTTC.

This chain joins TRBV19 and TRBJ2-4; 8 bases are shared with TRBD1. This CDR3 is 13 amino acids long. Trimming removed 5 bases from V and 7 bases from J; junction bases left unmatched: 4. Germline assignment: CDR1 LNHDA and CDR2 SQIVND (reference sequence). CDR3 nucleotide sequence: TGTGCCAGTAGTCGACAGGGGACTAACATTCAGTACTTC. This gives the protein CASSRQGTNIQYF.

V usage is TRBV5-1 and J usage is TRBJ2-5; possible D gene TRBD2, 5 bases. The CDR3 spans 20 residues. V lost 1 base and J 3 bases, leaving 28 bases between the germline ends. Germline values: CDR1 SGHRS, CDR2 YFSETQ. DNA for the CDR3: TGCGCCAGCAGCTTGATTCGTTTGGAGAAAGGGTTTACTAGGGAAGAGACCCAGTACTTC. It translates to CASSLIRLEKGFTREETQYF.

The V call is TRBV2, the J call TRBJ2-1, with 8 nucleotides matching TRBD2. Germline V gene sequence: CDR1 SNHLY, CDR2 FYNNEI. V was clipped by 8 bases and J by 8 bases; unmatched bases: 11. The CDR3 has 14 amino acids. The CDR3 here is CASYNGGGYYEQFF. CDR3 DNA sequence: TGTGCCAGCTATAACGGGGGGGGATATTATGAGCAGTTCTTC.

The chain has TRBV4-1 and TRBJ2-1, with no clear D. The CDR3 extends over 14 amino acids. With 4 bases removed from V and 6 bases from J, the gap between germline ends came to 13 bases. Per the germline V gene, CDR1 is MGHRA and CDR2 is YSYEKL. The CDR3 protein is CASSPLATPNEQFF. The CDR3 bases are TGCGCCAGCAGCCCCCTCGCCACTCCCAATGAGCAGTTCTTC.

The V and J genes are TRBV27 and TRBJ2-7; TRBD2 matches at 11 bases. Germline V gene lookup returns CDR1 MNHEY and CDR2 SMNVEV (reference sequence). The J segment lost 6 bases and the V segment lost 9 bases, leaving 13 bases of the junction unmatched. CDR3 length: 15 amino acids. The CDR3 coding sequence is TGTGCCAGGCCACCAGGTAGCGGGGGGGCTTTCGAGCAGTACTTC. Protein: CARPPGSGGAFEQYF.

V gene TRBV7-9 combines with J gene TRBJ2-5; weak D call: TRBD1 (6 bases). CDR3 length equals 13 residues. With 4 bases removed from V and 5 bases from J, the gap between germline ends came to 11 bases. Germline V gives CDR1 SEHNR, CDR2 FQNEAQ (reference sequence). The CDR3 spells CASSWGQKETQYF. The CDR3, as DNA: TGTGCCAGCAGCTGGGGACAAAAGGAGACCCAGTACTTC.

This clone was seen once. The germline gene is not matched at one end of the junction; a read error may be the cause. The rearrangement uses TRBV29-1 and TRBJ1-4, with D possibly being TRBD1 (6 bases). The CDR3 covers 15 residues. From germline, CDR1 is SQVTM and CDR2 ANQGSEA. The CDR3 sequence is CCVTPRVKGEEKLFF. CDR3 DNA sequence: TGCTGCGTGACACCGAGGGTAAAGGGGGAGGAAAAACTGTTTTTT. Together with reference TRBV29-1 and TRBJ1-4, the CDR3 gives the full variable domain: SAVISQKPSRDICQRGTSLTIQCQVDSQVTMMFWYRQQPGQSLTLIATANQGSEATYESGFVIDKFPISRPNLTFSTLTVSNMSPEDSSIYLCCVTPRVKGEEKLFFGSGTQLSVL.